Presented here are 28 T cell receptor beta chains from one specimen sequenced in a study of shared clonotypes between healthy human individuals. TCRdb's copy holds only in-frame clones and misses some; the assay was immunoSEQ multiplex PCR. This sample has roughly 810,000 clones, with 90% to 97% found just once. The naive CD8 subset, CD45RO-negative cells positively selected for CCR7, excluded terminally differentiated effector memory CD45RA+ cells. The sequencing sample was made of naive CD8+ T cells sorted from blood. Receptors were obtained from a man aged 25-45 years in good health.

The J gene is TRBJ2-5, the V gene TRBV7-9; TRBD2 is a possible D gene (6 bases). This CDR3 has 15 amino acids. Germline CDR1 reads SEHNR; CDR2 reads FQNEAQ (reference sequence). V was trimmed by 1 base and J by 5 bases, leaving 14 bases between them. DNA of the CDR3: TGTGCCAGCAGCTTAGTAGCGGTTCAATGGGAGACCCAGTACTTC. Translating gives CASSLVAVQWETQYF.

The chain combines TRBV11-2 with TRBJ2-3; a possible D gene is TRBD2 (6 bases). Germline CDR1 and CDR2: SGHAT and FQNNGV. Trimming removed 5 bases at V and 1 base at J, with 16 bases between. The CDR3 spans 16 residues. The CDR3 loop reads CASSLGTEGRTDTQYF. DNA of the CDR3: TGTGCCAGCAGCCTAGGGACTGAAGGACGCACAGATACGCAGTATTTT.

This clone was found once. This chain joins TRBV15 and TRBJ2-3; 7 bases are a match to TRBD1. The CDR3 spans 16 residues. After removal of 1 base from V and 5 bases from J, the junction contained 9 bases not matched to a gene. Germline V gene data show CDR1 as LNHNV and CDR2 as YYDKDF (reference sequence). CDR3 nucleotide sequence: TGTGCCACCAGCAGAGCTAGTCAGGGGGTAGGAGATACGCAGTATTTT. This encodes CATSRASQGVGDTQYF.

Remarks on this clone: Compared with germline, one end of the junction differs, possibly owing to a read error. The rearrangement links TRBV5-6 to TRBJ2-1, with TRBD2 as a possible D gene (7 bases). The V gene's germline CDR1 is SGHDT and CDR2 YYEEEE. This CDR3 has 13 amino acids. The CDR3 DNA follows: TGTGCCAGCAGCTCCAGCGGGGACAATGGGCAGTTCTTC. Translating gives CASSSSGDNGQFF. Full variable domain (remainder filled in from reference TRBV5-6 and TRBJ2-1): DAGVTQSPTHLIKTRGQQVTLRCSPKSGHDTVSWYQQALGQGPQFIFQYYEEEERQRGNFPDRFSGHQFPNYSSELNVNALLLGDSALYLCASSSSGDNGQFFGPGTRLTVL.

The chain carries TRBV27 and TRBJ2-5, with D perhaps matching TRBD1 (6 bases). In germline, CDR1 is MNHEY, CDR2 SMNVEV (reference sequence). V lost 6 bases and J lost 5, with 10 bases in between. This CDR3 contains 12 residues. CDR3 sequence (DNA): TGTGCCAGCAGCACAGGGTATGAGACCCAGTACTTC. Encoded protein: CASSTGYETQYF.

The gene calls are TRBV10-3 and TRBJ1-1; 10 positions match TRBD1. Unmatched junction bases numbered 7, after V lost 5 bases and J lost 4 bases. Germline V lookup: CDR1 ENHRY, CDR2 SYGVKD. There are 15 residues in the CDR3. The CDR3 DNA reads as TGTGCCATCAGTCCCGGGACAGGGGTCGGCACTGAAGCTTTCTTT. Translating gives CAISPGTGVGTEAFF.

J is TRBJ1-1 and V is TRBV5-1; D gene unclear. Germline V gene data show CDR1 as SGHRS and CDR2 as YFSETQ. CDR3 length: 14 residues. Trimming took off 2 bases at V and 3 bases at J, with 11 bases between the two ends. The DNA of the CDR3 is TGCGCCAGCAGCTTAGGCAACGGCGACACTGAAGCTTTCTTT. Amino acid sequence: CASSLGNGDTEAFF.

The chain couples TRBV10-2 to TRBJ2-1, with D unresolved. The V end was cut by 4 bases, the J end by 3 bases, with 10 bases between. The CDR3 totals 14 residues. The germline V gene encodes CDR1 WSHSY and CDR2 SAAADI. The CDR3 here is CASSVRQYYNEQFF. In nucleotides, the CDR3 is TGCGCCAGCAGTGTAAGGCAGTACTACAATGAGCAGTTCTTC.

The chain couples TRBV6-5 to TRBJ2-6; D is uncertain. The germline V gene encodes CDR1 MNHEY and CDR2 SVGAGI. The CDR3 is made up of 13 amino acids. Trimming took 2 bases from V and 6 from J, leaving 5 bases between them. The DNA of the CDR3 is TGTGCCAGCAGTTACAATCAGGCCAACGTCCTGACTTTC. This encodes CASSYNQANVLTF.

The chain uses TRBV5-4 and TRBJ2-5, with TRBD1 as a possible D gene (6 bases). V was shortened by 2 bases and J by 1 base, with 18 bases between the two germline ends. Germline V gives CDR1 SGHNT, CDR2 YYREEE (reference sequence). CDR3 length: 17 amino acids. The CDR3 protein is CASSLFFRDIGQETQYF. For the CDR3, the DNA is TGTGCCAGCAGCTTATTTTTCCGGGACATCGGCCAAGAGACCCAGTACTTC.

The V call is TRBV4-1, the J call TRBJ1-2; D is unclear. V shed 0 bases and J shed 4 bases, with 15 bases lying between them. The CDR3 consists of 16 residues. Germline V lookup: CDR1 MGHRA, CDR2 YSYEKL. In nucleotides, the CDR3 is TGCGCCAGCAGCCAAGAATCGGACCGGTTAATCTATGGCTACACCTTC. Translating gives CASSQESDRLIYGYTF.

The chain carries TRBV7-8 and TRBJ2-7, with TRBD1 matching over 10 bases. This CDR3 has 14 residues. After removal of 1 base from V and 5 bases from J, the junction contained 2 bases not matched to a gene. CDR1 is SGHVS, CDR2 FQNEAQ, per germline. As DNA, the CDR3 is TGTGCCAGCAGCTTAGGGACAGGGGGGAACGAGCAGTACTTC. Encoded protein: CASSLGTGGNEQYF.

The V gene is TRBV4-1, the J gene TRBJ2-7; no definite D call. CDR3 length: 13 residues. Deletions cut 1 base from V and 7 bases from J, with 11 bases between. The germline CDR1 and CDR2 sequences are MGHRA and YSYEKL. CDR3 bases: TGCGCCAGCAGCCAAGGGTTCTTCTGGGAGCAGTACTTC. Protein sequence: CASSQGFFWEQYF.

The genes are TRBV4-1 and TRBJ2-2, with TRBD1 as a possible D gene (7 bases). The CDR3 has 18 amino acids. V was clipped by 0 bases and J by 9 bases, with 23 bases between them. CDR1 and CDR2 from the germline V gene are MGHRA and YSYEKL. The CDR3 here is CASSQDPSRGDMSRELFF. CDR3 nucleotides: TGCGCCAGCAGCCAAGATCCGTCCAGGGGGGATATGAGTCGGGAGCTGTTTTTT.

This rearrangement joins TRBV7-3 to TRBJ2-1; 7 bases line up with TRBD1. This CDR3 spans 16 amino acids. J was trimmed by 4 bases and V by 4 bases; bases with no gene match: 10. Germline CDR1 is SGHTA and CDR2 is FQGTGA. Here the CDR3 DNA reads TGTGCCAGCAGCTCCACCCCCAGGGGGATTTACAATGAGCAGTTCTTC. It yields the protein CASSSTPRGIYNEQFF.

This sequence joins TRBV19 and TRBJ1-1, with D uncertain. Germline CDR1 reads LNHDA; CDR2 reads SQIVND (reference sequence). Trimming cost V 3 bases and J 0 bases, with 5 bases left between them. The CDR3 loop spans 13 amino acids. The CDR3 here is CASSIKVNTEAFF. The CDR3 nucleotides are TGTGCCAGTAGTATCAAAGTGAACACTGAAGCTTTCTTT.

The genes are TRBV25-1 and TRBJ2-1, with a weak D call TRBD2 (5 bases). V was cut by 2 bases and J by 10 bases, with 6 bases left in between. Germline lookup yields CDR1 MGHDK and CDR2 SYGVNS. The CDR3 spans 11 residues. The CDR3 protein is CASSETGEQFF. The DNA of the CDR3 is TGTGCCAGCAGTGAAACGGGAGAGCAGTTCTTC.

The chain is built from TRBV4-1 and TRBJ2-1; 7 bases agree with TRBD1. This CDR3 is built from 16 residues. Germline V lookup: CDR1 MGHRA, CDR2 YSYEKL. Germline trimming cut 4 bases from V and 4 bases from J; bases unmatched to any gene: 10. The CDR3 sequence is CASSLRKDRVYNEQFF. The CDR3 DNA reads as TGCGCCAGCAGCCTTAGAAAAGACAGGGTATACAATGAGCAGTTCTTC.

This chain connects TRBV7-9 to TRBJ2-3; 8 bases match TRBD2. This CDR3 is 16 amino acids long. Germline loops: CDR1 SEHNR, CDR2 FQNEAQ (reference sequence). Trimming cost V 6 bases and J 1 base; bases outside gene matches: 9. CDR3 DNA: TGTGCCAGCAGTTTTGTAGCGGGACGGGGCACAGATACGCAGTATTTT. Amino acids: CASSFVAGRGTDTQYF.

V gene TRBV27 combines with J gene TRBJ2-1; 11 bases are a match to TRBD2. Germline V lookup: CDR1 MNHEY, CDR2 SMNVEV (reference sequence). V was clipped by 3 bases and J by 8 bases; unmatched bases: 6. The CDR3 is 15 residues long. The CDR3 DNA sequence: TGTGCCAGCAGTTTCATAGCGGGAGGGCCTCATGAGCAGTTCTTC. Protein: CASSFIAGGPHEQFF.

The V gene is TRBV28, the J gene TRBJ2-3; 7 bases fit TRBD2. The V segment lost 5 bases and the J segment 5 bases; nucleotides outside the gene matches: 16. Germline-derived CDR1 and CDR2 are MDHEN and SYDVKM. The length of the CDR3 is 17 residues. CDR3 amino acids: CASSHRGAGPAGDTQYF. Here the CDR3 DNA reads TGTGCCAGCAGTCACCGGGGAGCGGGACCCGCTGGAGATACGCAGTATTTT.

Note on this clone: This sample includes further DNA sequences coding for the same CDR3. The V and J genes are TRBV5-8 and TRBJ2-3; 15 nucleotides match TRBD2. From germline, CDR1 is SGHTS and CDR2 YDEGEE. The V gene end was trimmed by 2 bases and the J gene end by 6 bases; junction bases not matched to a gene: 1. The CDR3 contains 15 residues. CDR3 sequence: CASSFGLAGGDTQYF. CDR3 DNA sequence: TGTGCCAGCAGCTTCGGACTAGCGGGAGGGGATACGCAGTATTTT.

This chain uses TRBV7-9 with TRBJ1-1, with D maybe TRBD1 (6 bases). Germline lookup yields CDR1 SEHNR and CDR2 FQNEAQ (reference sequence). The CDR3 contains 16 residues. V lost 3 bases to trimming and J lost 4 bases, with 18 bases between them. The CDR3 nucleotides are TGTGCCAGCAGCTTTATATTACAGGGTTTCGGCACTGAAGCTTTCTTT. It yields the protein CASSFILQGFGTEAFF.

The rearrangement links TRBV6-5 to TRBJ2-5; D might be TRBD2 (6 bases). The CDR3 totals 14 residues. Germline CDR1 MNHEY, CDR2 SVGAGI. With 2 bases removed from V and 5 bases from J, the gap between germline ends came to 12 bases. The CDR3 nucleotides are TGTGCCAGCAGTTACCCGGGAGAGGGCGAGACCCAGTACTTC. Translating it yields CASSYPGEGETQYF.

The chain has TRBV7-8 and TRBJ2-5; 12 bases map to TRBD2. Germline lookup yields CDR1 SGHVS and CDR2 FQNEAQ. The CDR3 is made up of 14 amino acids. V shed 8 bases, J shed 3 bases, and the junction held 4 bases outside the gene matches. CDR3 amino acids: CASGRLAGEETQYF. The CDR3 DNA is TGTGCCAGCGGTCGACTAGCGGGGGAAGAGACCCAGTACTTC.

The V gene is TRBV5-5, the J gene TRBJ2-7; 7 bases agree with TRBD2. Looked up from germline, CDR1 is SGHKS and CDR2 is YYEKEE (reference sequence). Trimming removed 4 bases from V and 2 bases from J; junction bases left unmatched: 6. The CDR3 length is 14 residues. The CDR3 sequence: CASSPTSRAYEQYF. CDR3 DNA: TGTGCCAGCAGCCCGACTAGCAGAGCCTACGAGCAGTACTTC.

CDR3 sequence (DNA): TGTGCCAGCAGAGGGAGAGGGACAGAGAACACCGGGGAGCTGTTTTTT. This translates into CASRGRGTENTGELFF. The chain joins TRBV5-4 to TRBJ2-2; the match to TRBD1 covers 7 bases. In germline, CDR1 is SGHNT, CDR2 YYREEE (reference sequence). V lost 5 bases, J lost 1 base, and 8 bases stayed unmatched. This CDR3 comprises 16 residues.

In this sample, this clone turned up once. The CDR3 nucleotides read TGTGCCAGCAGTCAACAGGGTTCCTACAATGAGCAGTTCTTC. It encodes CASSQQGSYNEQFF. The chain employs TRBV6-1 and TRBJ2-1; a possible D gene is TRBD1 (6 bases). The germline gives CDR1 MNHNS, CDR2 SASEGT. The CDR3 is made up of 14 amino acids. Trimming shortened V by 5 bases and J by 1 base, and 9 bases separated the two germline ends.